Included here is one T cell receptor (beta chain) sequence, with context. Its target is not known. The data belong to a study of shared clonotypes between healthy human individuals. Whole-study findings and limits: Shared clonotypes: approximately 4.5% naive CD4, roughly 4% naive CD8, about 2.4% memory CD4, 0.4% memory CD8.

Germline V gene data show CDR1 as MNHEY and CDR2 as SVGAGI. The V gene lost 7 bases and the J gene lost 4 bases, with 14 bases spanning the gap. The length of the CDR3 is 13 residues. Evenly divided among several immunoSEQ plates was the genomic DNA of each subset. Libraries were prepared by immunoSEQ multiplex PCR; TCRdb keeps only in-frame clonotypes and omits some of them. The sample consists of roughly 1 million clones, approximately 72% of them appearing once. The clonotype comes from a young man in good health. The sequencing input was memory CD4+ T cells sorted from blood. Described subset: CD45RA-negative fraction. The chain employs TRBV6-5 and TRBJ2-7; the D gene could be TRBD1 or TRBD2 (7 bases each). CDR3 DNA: TGTGCCAGCAATACAGGGGAGGGGTACGAGCAGTACTTC. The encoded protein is CASNTGEGYEQYF.